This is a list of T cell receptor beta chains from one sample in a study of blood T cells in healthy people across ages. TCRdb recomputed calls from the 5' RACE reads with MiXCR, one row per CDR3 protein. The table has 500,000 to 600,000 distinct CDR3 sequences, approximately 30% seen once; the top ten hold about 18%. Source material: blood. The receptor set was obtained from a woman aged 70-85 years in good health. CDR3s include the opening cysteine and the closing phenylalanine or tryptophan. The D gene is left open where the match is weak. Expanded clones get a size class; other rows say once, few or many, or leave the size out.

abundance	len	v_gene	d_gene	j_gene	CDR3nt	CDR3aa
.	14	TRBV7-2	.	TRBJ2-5	TGTGCCAGCAGCCGCGACTCCTCAAAAGAGACCCAGTACTTC	CASSRDSSKETQYF
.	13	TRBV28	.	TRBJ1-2	TGTGCCAGCAGTTTTTATACAGGGCCGGGCTACACCTTC	CASSFYTGPGYTF
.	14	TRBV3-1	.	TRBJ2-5	TGTGCCAGCAGCCAAGTGGGGAGCGGAGAGACCCAGTACTTC	CASSQVGSGETQYF
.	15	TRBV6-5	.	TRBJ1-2	TGTGCCAGCAGTTACGACGGAGCTCGGGGGTATGGCTGCACCTTC	CASSYDGARGYGCTF
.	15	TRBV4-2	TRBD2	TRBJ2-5	TGTGCCAGCAGCCAATCGACTAGCTTGTGGGAGACCCAGTACTTC	CASSQSTSLWETQYF
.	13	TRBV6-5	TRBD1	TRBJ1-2	TGTGCCAGCAGAGATACAGGGGAGTATGGCTACACCTTC	CASRDTGEYGYTF
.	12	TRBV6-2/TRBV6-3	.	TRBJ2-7	TGTGCCAGCAGTTATCTTCCCTACGAGCAGTACTTC	CASSYLPYEQYF
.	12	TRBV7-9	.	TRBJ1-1	TGTGCCAGCAGCTCTCAGCCCCGGGGGGCTTTCTTT	CASSSQPRGAFF
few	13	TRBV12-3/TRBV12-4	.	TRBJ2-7	TGTGCCATCCTATCGACAGTCTCCTACGAGCAGTACTTC	CAILSTVSYEQYF
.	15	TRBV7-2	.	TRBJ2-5	TGTGCCAGCAGCTTAGTCGGGTTGTGGCAAGAGACCCAGTACTTC	CASSLVGLWQETQYF
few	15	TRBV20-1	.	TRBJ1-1	TGCAGTGCCCCTGCGTCCCGACAGTCTACCACTGAAGCTTTCTTT	CSAPASRQSTTEAFF
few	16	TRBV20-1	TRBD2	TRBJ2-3	TGCAGTGCTCCTGACTGGACTAGCGGTGGGACAGATACGCAGTATTTT	CSAPDWTSGGTDTQYF
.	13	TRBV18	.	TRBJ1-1	TGTGCCAGCTCCACCGACAAGAACACTGAAGCTTTCTTT	CASSTDKNTEAFF
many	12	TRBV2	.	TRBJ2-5	TGTGCCAGCAGTGAAGCCGGGGAGACCCAGTACTTC	CASSEAGETQYF
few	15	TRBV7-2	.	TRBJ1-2	TGTGCCAGCAGCTTAGAGGGACGGAACCCCTATGGCTACACCTTC	CASSLEGRNPYGYTF
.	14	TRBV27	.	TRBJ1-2	TGTGCCAGCAGTTCTCCCGGGTCTGGGTATGGCTACACCTTC	CASSSPGSGYGYTF
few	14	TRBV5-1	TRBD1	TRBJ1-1	TGCGCCAGCAGCTGGGGACAGGGGGACACTGAAGCTTTCTTT	CASSWGQGDTEAFF
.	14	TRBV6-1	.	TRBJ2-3	TGTGCCAGCAGTGAAGCAAGGCTCACAGATACGCAGTATTTT	CASSEARLTDTQYF
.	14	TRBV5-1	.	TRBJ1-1	TGCGCCAGCAGCTTATGGGGGGAAAACACTGAAGCTTTCTTT	CASSLWGENTEAFF
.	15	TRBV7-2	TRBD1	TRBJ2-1	TGTGCCAGCAGCCTCGACAGGGGGGTTCGAAATGAGCAGTTCTTC	CASSLDRGVRNEQFF
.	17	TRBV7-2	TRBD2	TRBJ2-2	TGTGCCAGCAGCGTTCGCATAGCGGGGGGGCAAGGCGGGGAGCTGTTTTTT	CASSVRIAGGQGGELFF
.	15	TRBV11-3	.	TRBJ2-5	TGTGCCAGCAGCTTAGATCACGGGGCCCAAGAGACCCAGTACTTC	CASSLDHGAQETQYF
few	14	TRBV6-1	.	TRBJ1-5	TGTGCCAGCGCGAGCCGAGGACAAAGTCAGCCCCAGCACTTT	CASASRGQSQPQHF
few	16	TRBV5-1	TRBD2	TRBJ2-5	TGCGCCAGCAGCTTGTTACGACTAGCGGGAGAAGAGACCCAGTACTTC	CASSLLRLAGEETQYF
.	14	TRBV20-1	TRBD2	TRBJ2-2	TGCAGTGCTAGGACTAGCGAGAACACCGGGGAGCTGTTTTTT	CSARTSENTGELFF
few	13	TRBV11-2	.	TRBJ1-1	TGTGCCAGCAGCTTACCTAGGAACACTGAAGCTTTCTTT	CASSLPRNTEAFF
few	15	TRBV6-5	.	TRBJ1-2	TGTGCCAGCAGTTATGTGGCAGGGCGCGGCTATGGCTACACCTTC	CASSYVAGRGYGYTF
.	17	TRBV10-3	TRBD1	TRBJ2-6	TGTGCCAGCTCGGACAGGGGGATTAACTCTGGGGCCAACGTCCTGACTTTC	CASSDRGINSGANVLTF
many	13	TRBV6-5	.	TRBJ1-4	TGTGCCAGCCGACGTCAGCTTAATGAAAAACTGTTTTTT	CASRRQLNEKLFF